This T cell receptor (beta chain) derives from a study of neurological immune-mediated disorders. Notes on the study in general: The phylogenetic placement of 18 of 34 multiple sclerosis patients' repertoires in one related-CDR3 cluster constitutes a possible signature.

V was cut by 7 bases and J by 2 bases, with 10 bases left in between. The CDR3 has 13 residues. Looked up from germline, CDR1 is LGHNA and CDR2 is YNFKEQ. This clonotype came up a few times. What it binds is unknown. The output of every sequencing run exceeded 180 million TCR-beta sequences, derived from 15-18 subjects. TCRdb independently ran MiXCR on the 5' RACE reads; one entry per CDR3 protein. The sample records some 50,000 distinct CDR3 sequences, around 2% being singletons. The J gene is TRBJ2-3, the V gene TRBV4-2; possibly TRBD1 or TRBD2 for D (6 bases each). This clonotype was obtained from a woman aged 35 to 49 with multiple sclerosis. Sequenced input: PBMCs. The CDR3 loop is CASNWGATDTQYF. CDR3 coding DNA: TGTGCCAGCAACTGGGGGGCCACAGATACGCAGTATTTT.